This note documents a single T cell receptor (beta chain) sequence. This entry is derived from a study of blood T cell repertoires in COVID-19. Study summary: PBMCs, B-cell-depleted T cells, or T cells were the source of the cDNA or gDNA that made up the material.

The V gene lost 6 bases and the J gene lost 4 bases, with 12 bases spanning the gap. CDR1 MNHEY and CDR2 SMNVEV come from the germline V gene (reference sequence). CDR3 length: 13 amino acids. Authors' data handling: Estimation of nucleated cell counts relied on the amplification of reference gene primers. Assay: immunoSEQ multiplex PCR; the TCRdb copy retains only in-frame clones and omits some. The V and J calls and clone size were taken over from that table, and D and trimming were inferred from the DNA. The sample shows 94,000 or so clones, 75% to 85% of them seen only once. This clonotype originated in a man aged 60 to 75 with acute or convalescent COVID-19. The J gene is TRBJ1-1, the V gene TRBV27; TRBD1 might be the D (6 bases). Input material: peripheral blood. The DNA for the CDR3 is TGTGCCAGCAGCAGACAGGAAACCACTGAAGCTTTCTTT. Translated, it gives CASSRQETTEAFF.